One sample yielded the 8 T cell receptor beta chains listed below, sequenced in a study of early T cells in non-severe SARS-CoV-2 infection. Via MiXCR, TCRdb re-called the 5' RACE reads, giving one row per CDR3 protein. The sample lists tens of thousands of distinct CDR3 sequences, 10% occurring once. The sample was whole blood, taken at baseline. These receptors were taken from an adult who was a healthcare worker with PCR-confirmed SARS-CoV-2 infection or an uninfected control (not recorded which).

This clonotype has more than one count but fewer than ten. The chain links TRBV28 to TRBJ2-5, with D hard to call. The V end was cut by 5 bases, the J end by 7 bases, with 5 bases between. Germline V gene sequence: CDR1 MDHEN, CDR2 SYDVKM. The CDR3 contains 10 residues. The CDR3 is CASSRLTQYF. The CDR3 region has the DNA TGTGCCAGCAGTCGGTTGACCCAGTACTTC.

This clonotype was picked up a small number of times. The chain is built from TRBV25-1 and TRBJ1-5; D unresolved. V shed 2 bases and J shed 6 bases, with 11 bases lying between them. This CDR3 has 14 residues. The V gene's germline CDR1 is MGHDK and CDR2 SYGVNS. The CDR3 here is CASSEAVWGQPQHF. CDR3 coding DNA: TGTGCCAGCAGTGAAGCAGTCTGGGGTCAGCCCCAGCATTTT.

In its sample, this clonotype was seen many times. This chain joins TRBV7-2 and TRBJ2-3, with D unclear. Trimming took 1 base from V and 4 from J, leaving 6 bases between them. CDR1 and CDR2 (germline): SGHTA, FQGNSA. The CDR3 consists of 13 residues. The CDR3 DNA sequence: TGTGCCAGCAGCTTAGAAGGAGCAGATACGCAGTATTTT. This sequence encodes CASSLEGADTQYF.

The rearrangement uses TRBV12-3 or TRBV12-4 and TRBJ1-1; 7 bases align to TRBD1. CDR3 size: 13 residues. V lost 5 bases and J lost 5; bases outside the gene matches: 5. CDR3 loop: CASSRNRGTEAFF. The CDR3 DNA sequence: TGTGCCAGCAGTCGCAACAGGGGTACTGAAGCTTTCTTT.

This clonotype came up a few times. The gene calls are TRBV12-3 or TRBV12-4 and TRBJ2-1; D is uncertain. The CDR3 spans 16 residues. V was trimmed by 6 bases and J by 0 bases, leaving 15 bases between them. Here the CDR3 reads CASSPRGRSSYNEQFF. CDR3 DNA: TGTGCCAGCAGCCCGAGAGGAAGAAGCTCCTACAATGAGCAGTTCTTC.

The rearrangement uses TRBV7-9 and TRBJ1-6; the D gene is possibly TRBD1 (6 bases). The length of the CDR3 is 14 residues. Germline loops: CDR1 SEHNR, CDR2 FQNEAQ (reference sequence). Trimming pared 3 bases from V and 8 bases from J, leaving 11 bases between. CDR3 nucleotides: TGTGCCAGCAGCTTCCCAGGGGTGGATTCACCCCTCCACTTT. Protein product: CASSFPGVDSPLHF.

This clonotype was counted between two and nine times. V gene TRBV3-1 combines with J gene TRBJ1-4, with a possible D match to TRBD1 (6 bases). The V end lost 4 bases, the J end lost 0 bases, and 24 bases lay between the germline ends. The CDR3 covers 20 residues. Germline CDR1 is LGHDT and CDR2 is YNNKEL (reference sequence). Here the CDR3 reads CASSPTFDGGRPATNEKLFF. The CDR3 coding sequence is TGTGCCAGCAGCCCGACTTTTGATGGGGGCCGCCCTGCAACTAATGAAAAACTGTTTTTT. The variable domain in full, with the rest retrieved from reference TRBV3-1 and TRBJ1-4, is DTAVSQTPKYLVTQMGNDKSIKCEQNLGHDTMYWYKQDSKKFLKIMFSYNNKELIINETVPNRFSPKSPDKAHLNLHINSLELGDSAVYFCASSPTFDGGRPATNEKLFFGSGTQLSVL.

This clonotype was detected a few times. This sequence joins TRBV4-2 and TRBJ2-5, with D perhaps TRBD1 (5 bases). The CDR3 is made up of 17 amino acids. V was shortened by 0 bases and J by 4 bases, with 18 bases between the two germline ends. Germline lookup yields CDR1 LGHNA and CDR2 YNFKEQ. The CDR3 protein is CASSQDLIGARGETQYF. The DNA of the CDR3 is TGTGCCAGCAGCCAAGATCTGATAGGGGCGCGTGGAGAGACCCAGTACTTC.